This entry lists 29 T cell receptor beta chains sequenced from one sample in a study of OX40 agonist ivuxolimab in advanced cancers. The assay was immunoSEQ multiplex PCR, and TCRdb's table has in-frame clones only and misses some. The repertoire has around 94,000 clones, roughly 89% of them found once; the top ten carry around 0.76%. Sequenced here: CD4+ or CD8+ T cells sorted from blood, sampled in a trial of the OX40 agonist ivuxolimab. These TCRs come from an adult with an advanced solid tumor such as melanoma, head and neck, liver or kidney cancer.

This clone was found once. The gene calls are TRBV9 and TRBJ1-1; D is ambiguous. The CDR3 spans 16 residues. V was trimmed by 0 bases and J by 1 base, leaving 13 bases between them. CDR1 is SGDLS, CDR2 YYNGEE, per germline. In DNA form, the CDR3 reads TGTGCCAGCAGCGTAGCAGGATCGGGATGGAACACTGAAGCTTTCTTT. Translation: CASSVAGSGWNTEAFF.

V and J are TRBV19 and TRBJ1-3; D gene uncertain. Germline CDR1 is LNHDA and CDR2 is SQIVND (reference sequence). The V end was cut by 10 bases, the J end by 0 bases, with 13 bases between. This CDR3 has 14 amino acids. CDR3 DNA sequence: TGTGCCACCAAGGGATTATTCTCTGGAAACACCATATATTTT. This translates into CATKGLFSGNTIYF. The whole variable domain, remainder taken from reference TRBV19 and TRBJ1-3, is DGGITQSPKYLFRKEGQNVTLSCEQNLNHDAMYWYRQDPGQGLRLIYYSQIVNDFQKGDIAEGYSVSREKKESFPLTVTSAQKNPTAFYLCATKGLFSGNTIYFGEGSWLTVV.

This chain links TRBV4-2 with TRBJ2-3; 12 bases agree with TRBD2. This CDR3 spans 16 amino acids. Germline-derived CDR1 and CDR2 are LGHNA and YNFKEQ. J gave up 4 bases and V 6 bases, and 8 bases lay outside the gene matches. In DNA form, the CDR3 reads TGTGCCAGCAGTAAAAGACTAGCGGGGGAAGCAGATACGCAGTATTTT. Translating gives CASSKRLAGEADTQYF.

This chain links TRBV4-2 with TRBJ1-4; a possible D gene is TRBD1 (6 bases). This CDR3 has 19 residues. Germline V CDR1 and CDR2: LGHNA, YNFKEQ. Trimming pared 1 base from V and 0 bases from J, leaving 18 bases between. CDR3 amino acids: CASSQGLAGEDATNEKLFF. The CDR3 bases are TGTGCCAGCAGCCAAGGGCTAGCAGGGGAGGACGCAACTAATGAAAAACTGTTTTTT.

The chain joins TRBV7-2 to TRBJ2-7; D unclear. V was shortened by 5 bases and J by 6 bases, with 17 bases between the two germline ends. CDR3 length: 14 residues. CDR1 is SGHTA, CDR2 FQGNSA, per germline. The CDR3 sequence is CASSASGWDSEQYF. CDR3 coding DNA: TGTGCCAGCAGCGCCTCCGGTTGGGATTCCGAGCAGTACTTC.

The rearrangement uses TRBV7-3 and TRBJ2-7, with 14 bases aligning to TRBD2. Germline values: CDR1 SGHTA, CDR2 FQGTGA. The ends lost 5 bases at V and 4 bases at J; junction bases unmatched: 4. The CDR3 is 15 residues long. CDR3 DNA: TGTGCCAGCAGCCCCGGGACTAGCGGGAGTTACGAGCAGTACTTC. Its translation: CASSPGTSGSYEQYF.

This clone was found once. This sequence joins TRBV7-2 and TRBJ2-7; no clear D. Trimming removed 1 base from V and 1 base from J, with 11 bases in between. There are 15 residues in the CDR3. Per the germline V gene, CDR1 is SGHTA and CDR2 is FQGNSA. CDR3 sequence: CASSLVAGPSYEQYF. The CDR3, as DNA: TGTGCCAGCAGCTTAGTTGCCGGTCCGTCCTACGAGCAGTACTTC.

The V gene is TRBV7-2, the J gene TRBJ2-7, with 8 bases that match TRBD2. Losses at the gene ends were 2 bases for V and 3 bases for J; bases not matched to a gene: 3. CDR1 is SGHTA and CDR2 is FQGNSA in the germline V gene. The CDR3 has 14 amino acids. CDR3 DNA sequence: TGTGCCAGCAGCTTATCGGGAGGGTTCTACGAGCAGTACTTC. Its protein product is CASSLSGGFYEQYF.

The V gene is TRBV19, the J gene TRBJ2-1; D remains ambiguous. Germline CDR1 reads LNHDA; CDR2 reads SQIVND (reference sequence). V lost 5 bases to trimming and J lost 0 bases, with 5 bases between them. CDR3 length: 13 residues. CDR3 sequence reads: CASSQSSYNEQFF. CDR3 bases: TGTGCCAGTAGTCAGAGCTCCTACAATGAGCAGTTCTTC.

The chain recombines TRBV7-2 with TRBJ2-7, with D possibly being TRBD2 (5 bases). Germline V gene lookup returns CDR1 SGHTA and CDR2 FQGNSA. Between the trimmed V and J ends, which lost 5 bases and 3 bases, there was a span of 14 bases. The CDR3 totals 14 residues. The chain's CDR3 is CASSDGVSIYEQYF. The CDR3 region has the DNA TGTGCCAGCAGCGACGGGGTGTCGATCTACGAGCAGTACTTC. The variable domain in full, with the rest retrieved from reference TRBV7-2 and TRBJ2-7, is GAGVSQSPSNKVTEKGKDVELRCDPISGHTALYWYRQSLGQGLEFLIYFQGNSAPDKSGLPSDRFSAERTGGSVSTLTIQRTQQEDSAVYLCASSDGVSIYEQYFGPGTRLTVT.

CDR3 nucleotide sequence: TGTGCCAGCAGCCAGGACAGGGGGTACAATGAGCAGTTCTTC. This translates into CASSQDRGYNEQFF. This rearrangement joins TRBV7-2 to TRBJ2-1, with 10 nucleotides matching TRBD1. V trimming: 5 bases; J trimming: 4 bases; junction bases outside the gene matches: 2. The CDR3 is 14 amino acids. The germline V gene has CDR1 SGHTA and CDR2 FQGNSA.

This chain connects TRBV4-1 to TRBJ2-5; TRBD2 is a possible D gene (6 bases). CDR1 and CDR2 (germline): MGHRA, YSYEKL. With 4 bases removed from V and 3 bases from J, the gap between germline ends came to 12 bases. The CDR3 contains 14 residues. CDR3 sequence reads: CASSREASEETQYF. CDR3 DNA sequence: TGCGCCAGCAGCCGGGAGGCTAGCGAAGAGACCCAGTACTTC.

This chain links TRBV10-3 with TRBJ1-5; D perhaps matches TRBD1 (5 bases). V was shortened by 5 bases and J by 0 bases, with 11 bases between the two germline ends. The CDR3 is 15 amino acids. Germline assignment: CDR1 ENHRY and CDR2 SYGVKD. The CDR3 sequence is CAISRQLDSNQPQHF. The DNA of the CDR3 is TGTGCCATCAGTCGACAGCTTGATAGCAATCAGCCCCAGCATTTT.

V is TRBV11-2 and J is TRBJ2-5; 7 bases fit TRBD2. The CDR3 has 14 amino acids. CDR1 is SGHAT and CDR2 is FQNNGV in the germline V gene. V gave up 3 bases and J gave up 2 bases; unmatched junction bases: 3. CDR3 region: CASSFPSGQETQYF. CDR3 DNA sequence: TGTGCCAGCAGCTTTCCTAGCGGTCAAGAGACCCAGTACTTC.

DNA for the CDR3: TGCGCCAGCAGCCAGAGCCCGGGACTAGGATCCTACGAGCAGTACTTC. This translates into CASSQSPGLGSYEQYF. This chain uses TRBV4-3 with TRBJ2-7, with 8 nucleotides matching TRBD2. The germline V gene encodes CDR1 LGHNA and CDR2 YSLEER. The CDR3 has 16 amino acids. With V trimmed by 3 bases and J by 1 base, 8 bases remained unmatched.

This chain connects TRBV9 to TRBJ1-3; the D is unclear. This CDR3 has 14 residues. V was pared by 3 bases and J by 7 bases, with 14 bases between. Per germline, CDR1 SGDLS and CDR2 YYNGEE. CDR3 residues: CASSAQQFRNTIYF. The CDR3 DNA is TGTGCCAGCAGCGCACAGCAGTTTAGGAACACCATATATTTT.

This chain connects TRBV18 to TRBJ2-3, with no clear D. CDR3 size: 14 residues. Germline V CDR1 and CDR2: KGHSH, LQKENI. Trimming shortened V by 2 bases and J by 0 bases, and 6 bases separated the two germline ends. The CDR3 bases are TGTGCCAGCTCACCAGCCCCAAGCACAGATACGCAGTATTTT. Its translation: CASSPAPSTDTQYF.

This clone was recorded only once. The CDR3 DNA is TGTGCCAGCAGCTTAGGAGGGTTGGAAACTGAAGCTTTCTTT. Translating it yields CASSLGGLETEAFF. The chain uses TRBV7-9 and TRBJ1-1, with no clear D. Germline CDR1 is SEHNR and CDR2 is FQNEAQ (reference sequence). This CDR3 has 14 amino acids. V was pared by 1 base and J by 5 bases, with 11 bases between.

This chain connects TRBV28 to TRBJ1-4; D is unclear. Per the germline V gene, CDR1 is MDHEN and CDR2 is SYDVKM. With 8 bases removed from V and 7 bases from J, the gap between germline ends came to 17 bases. The CDR3 totals 14 residues. The CDR3 is CASASGGASEKLFF. The CDR3 DNA sequence: TGTGCCAGCGCTTCGGGCGGCGCTAGTGAAAAACTGTTTTTT.

The chain has TRBV5-8 and TRBJ1-3; TRBD1 matches 9 bases. V lost 0 bases, J lost 4 bases, and 2 bases stayed unmatched. CDR3 length: 15 residues. The germline V gene encodes CDR1 SGHTS and CDR2 YDEGEE. CDR3 in amino acids: CASSLAGQGGNTIYF. CDR3 in DNA: TGTGCCAGCAGCTTGGCGGGACAGGGAGGAAACACCATATATTTT.

The chain combines TRBV11-2 with TRBJ2-1, with D tentatively TRBD2 (7 bases). Germline lookup yields CDR1 SGHAT and CDR2 FQNNGV. CDR3 length: 17 residues. V was shortened by 5 bases and J by 3 bases, with 20 bases between the two germline ends. This chain's CDR3 is CASSLRGGGSYYNEQFF. In nucleotides, the CDR3 is TGTGCCAGCAGCCTACGCGGGGGCGGGAGTTACTACAATGAGCAGTTCTTC.

The V call is TRBV7-6, the J call TRBJ2-7; 11 nucleotides match TRBD2. Trimming cost V 4 bases and J 2 bases; bases outside gene matches: 1. The length of the CDR3 is 14 residues. CDR1 is SGHVS and CDR2 is FNYEAQ in the germline V gene. The CDR3 region has the DNA TGTGCCAGCAGCTCGACTAGCGGGACCTACGAGCAGTACTTC. This encodes CASSSTSGTYEQYF.

This chain links TRBV5-6 with TRBJ2-5; D is uncertain. Germline V gives CDR1 SGHDT, CDR2 YYEEEE. With 1 base removed from V and 0 bases from J, the gap between germline ends came to 10 bases. The CDR3 consists of 15 residues. CDR3 in amino acids: CASSLLQPYQETQYF. The CDR3 region has the DNA TGTGCCAGCAGCTTGCTCCAGCCGTACCAAGAGACCCAGTACTTC.

The chain carries TRBV21-1 and TRBJ2-5; the table names TRBD2, a call not compared with the DNA. TRBV21-1 is a pseudogene locus. The CDR3 totals 17 residues. CDR3 amino acids: CASSKVEGEVARQTQYF. The CDR3 DNA reads TGTGCCAGCAGCAAAGTGGAGGGAGAAGTGGCCCGGCAGACCCAGTACTTC.

The CDR3 region has the DNA TGCGCCAGCAGCTTGGCCGCCGGGGGCAATCAGCCCCAGCATTTT. Encoded protein: CASSLAAGGNQPQHF. V is TRBV5-1 and J is TRBJ1-5; D not resolved. The germline CDR1 and CDR2 sequences are SGHRS and YFSETQ. The CDR3 runs 15 residues. V dropped 0 bases and J dropped 2 bases, with 9 bases sitting between them. Combining the CDR3 with reference TRBV5-1 and TRBJ1-5 gives the whole variable domain KAGVTQTPRYLIKTRGQQVTLSCSPISGHRSVSWYQQTPGQGLQFLFEYFSETQRNKGNFPGRFSGRQFSNSRSEMNVSTLELGDSALYLCASSLAAGGNQPQHFGDGTRLSIL.

The V and J genes are TRBV30 and TRBJ1-1, with D possibly being TRBD1 (6 bases). This CDR3 comprises 14 residues. CDR1 GTSNPN and CDR2 SVGIG come from the germline V gene (reference sequence). The V end lost 2 bases, the J end lost 4 bases, and 14 bases lay between the germline ends. In DNA form, the CDR3 reads TGTGCCTGGAGTAAGGGGGGGCAAGGCACTGAAGCTTTCTTT. Encoded protein: CAWSKGGQGTEAFF.

The chain has TRBV20-1 and TRBJ1-3; D may be TRBD1 (5 bases). This CDR3 is 11 amino acids long. Germline-derived CDR1 and CDR2 are DFQATT and SNEGSKA (reference sequence). V was cut by 3 bases and J by 16 bases, with 16 bases left in between. The CDR3 bases are TGCAGTGCTAGGCGGGGCGGAGATTTTTATTTT. It yields the protein CSARRGGDFYF.

V and J are TRBV6-1 and TRBJ2-7, with D unclear. The CDR3 is made up of 15 amino acids. The V gene's germline CDR1 is MNHNS and CDR2 SASEGT. V was cut by 2 bases and J by 2 bases, with 13 bases left in between. CDR3 in amino acids: CASSEWVAGPYEQYF. CDR3 bases: TGTGCCAGCAGTGAATGGGTAGCTGGCCCCTACGAGCAGTACTTC.

J is TRBJ2-5 and V is TRBV2; D remains ambiguous. Trimming left V 4 bases short and J 5 bases short, with 5 bases between. The CDR3 spans 11 residues. The germline V gene has CDR1 SNHLY and CDR2 FYNNEI. The CDR3 DNA follows: TGTGCCAGCAGTGCTCTGGAGACCCAGTACTTC. Encoded protein: CASSALETQYF.